This T cell receptor beta chain is from a study of beta chain features in type 1 diabetes. The V and J ends lost 0 bases and 3 bases respectively, with 6 bases between them. This CDR3 is built from 12 residues. Per germline, CDR1 GTSNPN and CDR2 SVGIG (reference sequence). In its sample, this clone was seen a few times. In the same sample, other DNA sequences code for this CDR3. The study reverse transcribed the entire isolated RNA, so it sequenced expressed TCRB transcripts. The protocol was immunoSEQ multiplex PCR, while the TCRdb copy is restricted to in-frame clones and leaves out a portion. The sample contains hundreds of thousands of clones, roughly 31% of which appear only once.

The sequence derives from a man between 18 and 29 years old in good health. The source material was naive CD4+ T cells from blood. The V gene is TRBV30, the J gene TRBJ2-7; a weak D match, TRBD2 (5 bases). CDR3 DNA: TGTGCCTGGAGTGTTGAGGGCTACGAGCAGTACTTC. This translates into CAWSVEGYEQYF. Filled out from reference TRBV30 and TRBJ2-7, the complete variable domain reads SQTIHQWPATLVQPVGSPLSLECTVEGTSNPNLYWYRQAAGRGLQLLFYSVGIGQISSEVPQNLSASRPQDRQFILSSKKLLLSDSGFYLCAWSVEGYEQYFGPGTRLTVT.